Sequencing of this T cell receptor beta chain was carried out in a study of blood T cell repertoires in COVID-19. Looking at the study overall: Collection of acute and convalescent COVID-19 samples took place in the United States, Italy and Spain. The cDNA or gDNA used as material had been derived from T cells, B-cell-depleted T cells, or PBMCs.

Trimming removed 10 bases from V and 0 bases from J, with 13 bases in between. CDR3 size: 14 residues. Germline CDR1 reads MNHEY; CDR2 reads SVGAGI. Per the study methods: Reference gene primer amplification gave estimated nucleated cell counts. Method: immunoSEQ multiplex PCR; TCRdb's copy keeps in-frame clones and lacks some. V, J and clone size are those of that table, while D and trimming were read from the DNA. The sample contains under 150,000 clones, approximately 90% of which appear only once. This clonotype was obtained from a human donor in a cohort sampled during active COVID-19. The rearrangement joins TRBV6-5 to TRBJ2-1; no clear D. Source material: peripheral blood. In DNA, the CDR3 is TGTGCCACCTTGACTTATATCTCCTACAATGAGCAGTTCTTC. It is translated as CATLTYISYNEQFF.